The TCR beta chain described here comes from a study of blood T cell repertoires in COVID-19. Study summary: COVID-19 samples from acute and convalescent phases originated in the United States, Italy and Spain.

This CDR3 is 14 amino acids long. Between the trimmed V and J ends, which lost 0 bases and 4 bases, there was a span of 9 bases. The germline gives CDR1 SGDLS, CDR2 YYNGEE. Original handling: For nucleated cells, counts were estimated from reference gene primer amplification. Clones were read by immunoSEQ multiplex PCR, and TCRdb kept only the in-frame ones, dropping some. The V and J calls and clone size were taken over from that table, and D and trimming were inferred from the DNA. The data hold roughly 39,000 clones, with about 85% observed a single time. The TCR comes from a man in his fifties in a cohort sampled during active COVID-19. The V gene is TRBV9, the J gene TRBJ2-3; TRBD1 might be the D (5 bases). Sequencing input: peripheral blood. CDR3 in DNA: TGTGCCAGCAGCGTAGGTGGGGCGGCAGATACGCAGTATTTT. It encodes CASSVGGAADTQYF.